These 17 T cell receptor beta chains originate from one sample sequenced in a study of blood T cells in healthy people across ages (dated by TCRdb to between 2014 and 2017). Library preparation employed 5' RACE. Instrument on record: Illumina HiSeq 2500. The second PCR ran for roughly 7 to 12 cycles and used a J-beta primer mix along with a sample-barcoded 5' primer. TCRdb trimmed the raw reads at Q25, called clones with MiXCR and kept productive beta chains. Each entry merges the rows of one CDR3 protein and shows their most common DNA and genes. The sample table shows approximately 800,000 distinct CDR3 sequences, and roughly three fifths are seen once. Under 30% of the sample is taken by the ten largest. The sample taken for sequencing was blood. The receptors were gathered from a man in his forties in good health.

This clonotype was detected a few times. This may be a read error, as it is one base from a much larger clone. The rearrangement uses TRBV10-3 and TRBJ2-7, with no clear D. The CDR3 has 13 residues. Looked up from germline, CDR1 is ENHRY and CDR2 is SYGVKD. Trimming removed 1 base at V and 7 bases at J, with 11 bases between. The CDR3 region has the DNA TGTGCCATCAGTGAGTGGATATACAATGAGCAGTACTTC. Encoded protein: CAISEWIYNEQYF.

The sample holds many counts of this clonotype. The rearrangement joins TRBV7-9 to TRBJ1-6; possibly TRBD1 for D (6 bases). Germline values: CDR1 SEHNR, CDR2 FQNEAQ (reference sequence). V lost 4 bases, J lost 10 bases, and 17 bases lay in between. This CDR3 has 15 amino acids. The DNA for the CDR3 is TGTGCCAGCAGCTCCCCTAACAGGGAAGACTCACCCCTCCACTTT. Translating it yields CASSSPNREDSPLHF.

Details on this clonotype: The junction shows a germline mismatch at one end, possibly a read error. The CDR3 nucleotides read TGTGCCAGCAGTGGAACGGGGAACGCTGAAGCTTTCTTT. Translating it yields CASSGTGNAEAFF. J is TRBJ1-1 and V is TRBV6-4; no firm D call. CDR1 MRHNA and CDR2 SNTAGT come from the germline V gene. There are 13 residues in the CDR3.

The sample holds a few counts of this clonotype. The V and J genes are TRBV6-2 or TRBV6-3 and TRBJ2-7, with 9 nucleotides matching TRBD1. The germline V gene has CDR1 MNHEY and CDR2 SVGEGT. The CDR3 is made up of 15 amino acids. Germline trimming cut 0 bases from V and 4 bases from J; bases unmatched to any gene: 4. The CDR3 nucleotides are TGTGCCAGCAGTTACTCGAGGGACAGGGTGTACGAGCAGTACTTC. Translated, it gives CASSYSRDRVYEQYF.

This sequence joins TRBV2 and TRBJ2-2; D is undetermined. From germline, CDR1 is SNHLY and CDR2 FYNNEI. Trimming removed 4 bases from V and 1 base from J, with 10 bases in between. The CDR3 spans 15 residues. The CDR3 is CASSAGIWNTGELFF. The DNA for the CDR3 is TGTGCCAGCAGTGCTGGGATTTGGAACACCGGGGAGCTGTTTTTT.

The chain carries TRBV6-5 and TRBJ2-5; possibly TRBD2 for D (6 bases). In germline, CDR1 is MNHEY, CDR2 SVGAGI. V lost 2 bases, J lost 11 bases, and 24 bases lay in between. The CDR3 contains 16 residues. For the CDR3, the DNA is TGTGCCAGCAGTTACGACCCGGGAGCTCCGGTGGGGGAGCAGTACTTC. This gives the protein CASSYDPGAPVGEQYF.

This chain connects TRBV27 to TRBJ1-2; D unresolved. Germline V gives CDR1 MNHEY, CDR2 SMNVEV (reference sequence). The CDR3 runs 11 residues. V was cut by 5 bases and J by 7 bases, with 8 bases left in between. The CDR3 region has the DNA TGTGCCAGCAGTGGACTTCGTGGCTACACCTTC. Residues: CASSGLRGYTF.

Points on this clonotype: Being one base from a much bigger clone, this may be a read error. The chain joins TRBV7-2 to TRBJ2-1; TRBD1 is a possible D gene (6 bases). The CDR3 is made up of 14 amino acids. In germline, CDR1 is SGHTA, CDR2 FQGNSA. In DNA form, the CDR3 reads TGTGCCAGCAGCGTAGCGCCAGGGGCCAATGAGCAGTTCTTC. This codes for CASSVAPGANEQFF.

This sequence joins TRBV20-1 and TRBJ2-3; 9 positions match TRBD2. J was trimmed by 7 bases and V by 3 bases; bases with no gene match: 11. Germline lookup yields CDR1 DFQATT and CDR2 SNEGSKA (reference sequence). The CDR3 covers 15 residues. CDR3 sequence: CSARGWTSAGYTQYF. CDR3 DNA: TGCAGTGCTAGGGGATGGACTAGCGCTGGGTATACGCAGTATTTT.

This clonotype was seen more than once but under ten times. The chain uses TRBV28 and TRBJ2-5; 8 bases match TRBD2. TRBJ2-7 explains the end of the DNA better; the J call may be wrong. The CDR3 consists of 15 residues. Looked up from germline, CDR1 is MDHEN and CDR2 is SYDVKM. The CDR3 protein is CASSSKRGSSYEQYF. The CDR3 nucleotides are TGTGCCAGCAGTTCTAAGCGGGGGTCCTCCTACGAGCAGTACTTC.

In DNA form, the CDR3 reads TGTGCCAGCAGCATCGGGACAGGTGGTAACACTGAAGCTTTCTTT. This translates into CASSIGTGGNTEAFF. This sequence joins TRBV9 and TRBJ1-1, with TRBD1 identical over 8 bases. Trimming at V came to 4 bases and at J to 2 bases, leaving 7 bases not matched to a gene. CDR3 size: 15 residues. Germline V gene data show CDR1 as SGDLS and CDR2 as YYNGEE.

The rearrangement uses TRBV3-1 and TRBJ1-6, with 7 bases fitting TRBD1. Germline-derived CDR1 and CDR2 are LGHDT and YNNKEL (reference sequence). The CDR3 runs to 15 residues. The V gene end was trimmed by 1 base and the J gene end by 7 bases; junction bases not matched to a gene: 4. CDR3 amino acids: CASSQGQGVNSPLHF. CDR3 DNA sequence: TGTGCCAGCAGCCAAGGCCAGGGGGTGAATTCACCCCTCCACTTT.

Details on this clonotype: At one boundary the junction diverges from the germline segment, which might be a read error. This sequence joins TRBV29-1 and TRBJ1-5; D not resolved. The CDR3 totals 13 residues. The germline V gene has CDR1 SQVTM and CDR2 ANQGSEA. CDR3 loop: CGVRTERNQPQHF. CDR3 coding DNA: TGCGGCGTACGGACGGAACGCAATCAGCCCCAGCATTTT.

V is TRBV5-1 and J is TRBJ1-5, with D uncertain. The CDR3 is made up of 14 amino acids. Germline CDR1 SGHRS, CDR2 YFSETQ. Trimming cost V 4 bases and J 5 bases, with 13 bases left between them. Written as DNA, the CDR3 is TGCGCCAGCAGCCTGAGACCGGACGATCAGCCCCAGCATTTT. Protein sequence: CASSLRPDDQPQHF.

This sequence joins TRBV6-1 and TRBJ2-4, with TRBD1 matching over 9 bases. The J call could be wrong; TRBJ2-7 is a better fit for the DNA end. The CDR3 is 16 amino acids. Germline V gene lookup returns CDR1 MNHNS and CDR2 SASEGT. This chain's CDR3 is CASSQEGTGMTYEQYF. The CDR3 coding sequence is TGTGCCAGCAGCCAGGAAGGGACAGGGATGACCTACGAGCAGTACTTC.

The gene calls are TRBV12-3 or TRBV12-4 and TRBJ2-5; 10 bases fit TRBD2. V dropped 5 bases and J dropped 4; count of bases not matched to a gene: 7. The CDR3 is 15 amino acids. In nucleotides, the CDR3 is TGTGCCAGCAGTCCTAGCGGGAGTGGGGGAGAGACCCAGTACTTC. Amino acid sequence: CASSPSGSGGETQYF.

The chain is built from TRBV9 and TRBJ2-5; 9 positions agree with TRBD1. The DNA end lines up better with TRBJ2-7; the J call may be wrong. From germline, CDR1 is SGDLS and CDR2 YYNGEE. The CDR3 has 15 amino acids. CDR3 nucleotides: TGTGCCAGCAGCGCGACGTTGGGACAGGGCTACGAGCAGTACTTC. Its translation is CASSATLGQGYEQYF.